This TCR beta chain was documented in a study of T cell repertoires in cytomegalovirus infection. About the research overall: CMV epitopes, recently identified HLA-C-restricted and well-studied HLA-B-restricted, were used. Both a matching HLA type and CMV infection were indicated by public TCR beta signatures.

Study-wide points: Summed frequency of shared TCR beta families picked out CMV carriers who also had the relevant HLA.

Each CDR3 protein is one row after TCRdb ran MiXCR on the reads. The table has 700,000 to 950,000 distinct CDR3 sequences, around a third seen once; the top ten hold roughly an eighth. Germline CDR1 LNHDA, CDR2 SQIVND (reference sequence). The CDR3 runs 14 residues. V lost 4 bases and J lost 1, with 10 bases in between. Concerning this clonotype: The target antigen is unknown.

The receptor's source is a human donor in good health (CMV status not recorded). Some clones in this sample may be carry-over from other donors' samples. The source was cultured CD8+ T cells from PBMCs, collected from culture after CMV antigen stimulation. The chain combines TRBV19 with TRBJ1-1; D remains unclear. The CDR3 DNA follows: TGTGCCAGTAGTAAATTCTCGGAGAACACTGAAGCTTTCTTT. Its protein product is CASSKFSENTEAFF.